This T cell receptor beta chain was observed in a study of blood T cell repertoires in COVID-19. Germline V gives CDR1 KGHSH, CDR2 LQKENI. The CDR3 runs 14 residues. Trimming took off 0 bases at V and 6 bases at J, with 12 bases between the two ends. For this clone: Other DNA sequences in the sample encode the same CDR3.

The authors' processing: Nucleated cell number was recorded as an estimate derived from reference gene primer amplification. Some clones are missing from TCRdb's copy, which holds only in-frame ones; the method was immunoSEQ multiplex PCR. That table gives V, J and clone size, and the DNA gave D and trimming. Seen here are fewer than 300,000 clones, approximately 77% observed once, and the top ten hold less than 4%. This rearrangement joins TRBV18 to TRBJ2-7; D might be TRBD1 (7 bases). The material sequenced was peripheral blood. The receptor was derived from a woman aged 18-30 years with acute or convalescent COVID-19. CDR3 amino acids: CASSPPAGGGEQYF. The DNA for the CDR3 is TGTGCCAGCTCACCACCGGCAGGGGGAGGCGAGCAGTACTTC.